This T cell receptor (beta chain) came from a study of shared clonotypes between healthy human individuals. The CDR3 is made up of 13 amino acids. Trimming took off 2 bases at V and 4 bases at J, with 9 bases between the two ends. CDR1 is SNHLY, CDR2 FYNNEI, per germline. This clone was counted between two and nine times. Clones were sequenced by immunoSEQ multiplex PCR, and TCRdb holds only the in-frame ones, with some missing. Counted here are some 89,000 clones, about two thirds occurring once; the ten biggest clones make up 40% to 45%. Specimen: memory CD8+ T cells sorted from blood. Subset specified: CD45RO+ cells pooled with CCR7-negative TemRA cells. The receptor's source is a man aged 25-40 years in good health. The chain couples TRBV2 to TRBJ2-7; D tentatively fits TRBD1 or TRBD2 (5 bases each). The CDR3: CASSELEGYEQYF. In DNA, the CDR3 is TGTGCCAGCAGTGAACTTGAGGGGTACGAGCAGTACTTC.